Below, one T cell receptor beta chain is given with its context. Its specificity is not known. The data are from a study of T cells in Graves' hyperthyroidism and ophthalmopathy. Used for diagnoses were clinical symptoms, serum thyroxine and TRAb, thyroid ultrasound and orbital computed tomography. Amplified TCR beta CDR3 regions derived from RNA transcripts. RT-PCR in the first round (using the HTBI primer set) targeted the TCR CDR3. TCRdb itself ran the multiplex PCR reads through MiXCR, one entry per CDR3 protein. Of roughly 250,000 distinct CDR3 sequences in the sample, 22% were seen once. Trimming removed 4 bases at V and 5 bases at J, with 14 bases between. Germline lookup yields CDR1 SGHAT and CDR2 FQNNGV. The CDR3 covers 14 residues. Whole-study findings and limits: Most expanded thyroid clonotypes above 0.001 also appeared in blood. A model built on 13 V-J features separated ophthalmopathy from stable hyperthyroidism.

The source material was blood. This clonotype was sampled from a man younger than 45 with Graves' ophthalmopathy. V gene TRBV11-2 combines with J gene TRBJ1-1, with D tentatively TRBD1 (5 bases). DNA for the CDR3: TGTGCCAGCAGCTCCCAGCGGGGCAAAACTGAAGCTTTCTTT. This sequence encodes CASSSQRGKTEAFF.